This T cell receptor (beta chain) was profiled in a study of T cells in localized non-small cell lung cancer. Study-wide results and caveats: A median of around 60 clones ranked among the top 100 in tumor appeared in adjacent lung.

In the case of this clone: What it binds is not known.

Method: immunoSEQ multiplex PCR; TCRdb's copy keeps in-frame clones and lacks some. The data show about 79,000 clones, with roughly 91% seen just once and 20% to 25% held by the top ten. Germline V gene data show CDR1 as MNHEY and CDR2 as SVGAGI. This CDR3 is built from 13 residues. The V end was cut by 2 bases, the J end by 6 bases, with 10 bases between. This material consisted of peripheral blood, taken before any cancer treatment. This TCR came from a woman aged 40 to 75 with stage I squamous cell lung carcinoma. V and J are TRBV6-5 and TRBJ1-2; possible D gene TRBD1, 5 bases. The CDR3 reads CASSYAGNDGYTF. The CDR3 DNA sequence: TGTGCCAGCAGTTACGCAGGGAACGATGGCTACACCTTC.